One sample yielded the 24 T cell receptor beta chains listed below, sequenced in a study of CD8 T cells in Susac syndrome. Random hexamers were used to reverse transcribe an amount of roughly 0.5 to 1 ug RNA. TCRdb re-analysed the immunoSEQ multiplex PCR reads in MiXCR, keeping a single row per CDR3 protein. The data contain around 150,000 distinct CDR3 sequences, 90% to 95% of them singletons. Sequenced material: CD8+ T cells from PBMCs. Receptor source: a human donor in good health.

The DNA for the CDR3 is TGTGCCAGCAGTGAATATGTAGATACGCAGTATTTT. It specifies CASSEYVDTQYF. The chain combines TRBV25-1 with TRBJ2-3; no definite D call. Trimming shortened V by 0 bases and J by 5 bases, and 3 bases separated the two germline ends. Germline V gene data show CDR1 as MGHDK and CDR2 as SYGVNS. The CDR3 is 12 amino acids.

The chain couples TRBV28 to TRBJ2-5; 8 bases fit TRBD1. The CDR3 is 14 residues long. From germline, CDR1 is MDHEN and CDR2 SYDVKM. V shed 3 bases, J shed 3 bases, and the junction held 3 bases outside the gene matches. The CDR3: CASSFLTGEETQYF. CDR3 DNA sequence: TGTGCCAGCAGTTTCTTGACAGGGGAAGAGACCCAGTACTTC.

In this sample, this clonotype turned up once. This chain connects TRBV6-2 or TRBV6-3 to TRBJ2-7; 11 bases match TRBD2. Germline CDR1 MNHEY, CDR2 SVGEGT. This CDR3 is 16 amino acids long. With V trimmed by 4 bases and J by 4 bases, 9 bases remained unmatched. The CDR3 bases are TGTGCCAGCAGTTCTCCAAGACTAGCGGGGTTTTACGAGCAGTACTTC. Its translation is CASSSPRLAGFYEQYF.

This chain joins TRBV11-2 and TRBJ1-5, with 10 bases identical to TRBD1. Germline-derived CDR1 and CDR2 are SGHAT and FQNNGV. V dropped 1 base and J dropped 10; count of bases not matched to a gene: 4. The CDR3 is 14 residues long. The DNA for the CDR3 is TGTGCCAGCAGCTTAGGGGACAGGGGAGGACCCCAGCATTTT. It translates to CASSLGDRGGPQHF.

CDR3 in DNA: TGTGCCACTGGGACAACCTACGAGCAGTACTTC. It is translated as CATGTTYEQYF. V usage is TRBV19 and J usage is TRBJ2-7; D is possibly TRBD1 (6 bases). The V gene lost 10 bases and the J gene lost 2 bases, with 9 bases spanning the gap. The germline gives CDR1 LNHDA, CDR2 SQIVND (reference sequence). CDR3 size: 11 residues.

The rearrangement uses TRBV20-1 and TRBJ2-7, with TRBD1 matching over 9 bases. This CDR3 contains 13 residues. V gave up 5 bases and J gave up 6 bases; unmatched junction bases: 8. Germline V gene data show CDR1 as DFQATT and CDR2 as SNEGSKA (reference sequence). CDR3 bases: TGCAGTGCTCCTCCGGGACAGGGTTTCGAGCAGTACTTC. This sequence encodes CSAPPGQGFEQYF.

J is TRBJ2-7 and V is TRBV27; D unclear. The CDR3 contains 12 residues. V was shortened by 7 bases and J by 0 bases, with 7 bases between the two germline ends. Germline V lookup: CDR1 MNHEY, CDR2 SMNVEV (reference sequence). The CDR3 here is CASKGDSYEQYF. CDR3 DNA sequence: TGTGCCAGCAAGGGCGACTCCTACGAGCAGTACTTC.

The rearrangement uses TRBV7-8 and TRBJ2-1; D might be TRBD2 (7 bases). Germline CDR1 reads SGHVS; CDR2 reads FQNEAQ. V gave up 1 base and J gave up 7 bases, with 14 bases separating them. This CDR3 spans 15 amino acids. This chain's CDR3 is CASSLVGEGTNEQFF. For the CDR3, the DNA is TGTGCCAGCAGCTTAGTCGGGGAGGGGACAAATGAGCAGTTCTTC.

The rearrangement uses TRBV13 and TRBJ2-7, with TRBD1 matching over 10 bases. The V gene end was trimmed by 5 bases and the J gene end by 5 bases; junction bases not matched to a gene: 6. This CDR3 has 14 residues. Germline V gene sequence: CDR1 PRHDT, CDR2 FYEKMQ (reference sequence). The CDR3 loop reads CASSQDRGIDEQYF. For the CDR3, the DNA is TGTGCCAGCAGCCAGGACAGGGGGATCGACGAGCAGTACTTC.

The chain employs TRBV28 and TRBJ2-1, with 7 bases that match TRBD1. V dropped 6 bases and J dropped 4; count of bases not matched to a gene: 6. The CDR3 spans 14 residues. The V gene's germline CDR1 is MDHEN and CDR2 SYDVKM. This chain's CDR3 is CASSPGQVYNEQFF. The CDR3 nucleotides are TGTGCCAGCAGCCCCGGACAGGTTTACAATGAGCAGTTCTTC.

The chain combines TRBV11-2 with TRBJ2-1, with D possibly called TRBD1 or TRBD2 (7 bases each). CDR1 is SGHAT, CDR2 FQNNGV, per germline. This CDR3 is built from 13 residues. The ends were cut back, 3 bases at V and 8 bases at J, with 11 bases in the middle. The CDR3 region has the DNA TGTGCCAGCAGCTTTCCAGGGGGGGATGAGCAGTTCTTC. It yields the protein CASSFPGGDEQFF.

The chain uses TRBV3-1 and TRBJ2-5, with TRBD1 as a possible D gene (6 bases). The CDR3 runs 17 residues. In germline, CDR1 is LGHDT, CDR2 YNNKEL (reference sequence). V was shortened by 1 base and J by 0 bases, with 15 bases between the two germline ends. The CDR3 region has the DNA TGTGCCAGCAGCCAAGGGCCGCCGACAGGAAACCAAGAGACCCAGTACTTC. It specifies CASSQGPPTGNQETQYF.

V gene TRBV9 combines with J gene TRBJ2-5; D is ambiguous. Germline V CDR1 and CDR2: SGDLS, YYNGEE. V was cut by 0 bases and J by 3 bases, with 6 bases left in between. This CDR3 spans 13 amino acids. The CDR3, as DNA: TGTGCCAGCAGCGTAGGAAGCAAAGAGACCCAGTACTTC. It translates to CASSVGSKETQYF.

The chain recombines TRBV5-6 with TRBJ2-5; D ambiguous. V was trimmed by 4 bases and J by 5 bases, leaving 9 bases between them. CDR3 length equals 12 residues. Germline V lookup: CDR1 SGHDT, CDR2 YYEEEE. This CDR3 reads CASSMNGETQYF. The CDR3, as DNA: TGTGCCAGCAGCATGAACGGGGAGACCCAGTACTTC.

This clonotype has a single count. The chain combines TRBV12-5 with TRBJ2-1; D is undetermined. V lost 2 bases and J 13 bases, leaving 0 bases between the germline ends. Germline CDR1 LGHNT, CDR2 FRNRAP. The length of the CDR3 is 8 residues. The DNA of the CDR3 is TGTGCTAGTGGTTTGCAGTTCTTC. This gives the protein CASGLQFF.

The V and J genes are TRBV20-1 and TRBJ2-7; D not resolved. Germline V gene lookup returns CDR1 DFQATT and CDR2 SNEGSKA (reference sequence). The CDR3 totals 13 residues. V dropped 4 bases and J dropped 1 base, with 11 bases sitting between them. For the CDR3, the DNA is TGCAGTGCTATATCGGGCAAGTCCTACGAGCAGTACTTC. It translates to CSAISGKSYEQYF.

This clonotype was found once. The genes are TRBV27 and TRBJ1-5, with no clear D. V was shortened by 8 bases and J by 7 bases, with 6 bases between the two germline ends. The germline CDR1 and CDR2 sequences are MNHEY and SMNVEV (reference sequence). This CDR3 region has 10 residues. CDR3 sequence: CASGLQPQHF. The CDR3 DNA sequence: TGTGCCAGCGGGCTACAGCCCCAGCATTTT.

This chain joins TRBV20-1 and TRBJ2-7; 12 bases line up with TRBD1. The germline CDR1 and CDR2 sequences are DFQATT and SNEGSKA (reference sequence). With V trimmed by 0 bases and J by 1 base, 7 bases remained unmatched. This CDR3 has 17 residues. CDR3: CSARDPGTGGASYEQYF. The CDR3 DNA follows: TGCAGTGCTAGAGATCCTGGGACAGGGGGCGCTTCCTACGAGCAGTACTTC.

The rearrangement joins TRBV29-1 to TRBJ1-3; D is unresolved. The CDR3 is 16 amino acids. In germline, CDR1 is SQVTM, CDR2 ANQGSEA. V lost 5 bases and J 0 bases, leaving 17 bases between the germline ends. The CDR3 here is CSVQASVLGSGNTIYF. DNA for the CDR3: TGCAGCGTTCAGGCCTCCGTACTGGGCTCTGGAAACACCATATATTTT.

The V call is TRBV28, the J call TRBJ2-1; D not certain. Germline CDR1 and CDR2: MDHEN and SYDVKM. The CDR3 length is 14 residues. The CDR3 loop is CANSGVSSYNEQFF. CDR3 bases: TGTGCAAACTCTGGGGTAAGCTCCTACAATGAGCAGTTCTTC.

The V and J genes are TRBV20-1 and TRBJ2-5; unclear D gene. Germline V gene sequence: CDR1 DFQATT, CDR2 SNEGSKA (reference sequence). V was trimmed by 0 bases and J by 0 bases, leaving 17 bases between them. The CDR3 totals 17 residues. CDR3 sequence: CSARDLGTETYQETQYF. The CDR3 nucleotides read TGCAGTGCTAGAGATCTAGGTACAGAGACGTACCAAGAGACCCAGTACTTC.

This chain joins TRBV6-6 and TRBJ2-1, with 10 bases matching TRBD2. Germline lookup yields CDR1 MNHNY and CDR2 SVGAGI (reference sequence). After removal of 4 bases from V and 7 bases from J, the junction contained 4 bases not matched to a gene. CDR3 length: 14 residues. The CDR3 reads CASSSAGGPNEQFF. The CDR3 DNA follows: TGTGCCAGCAGTTCAGCGGGAGGGCCTAATGAGCAGTTCTTC.

The chain is built from TRBV5-4 and TRBJ1-1; perhaps TRBD1 as D (5 bases). Germline V gene sequence: CDR1 SGHNT, CDR2 YYREEE (reference sequence). V was cut by 2 bases and J by 3 bases, with 11 bases left in between. This CDR3 has 14 residues. The CDR3 is CASSFWGGDTEAFF. CDR3 DNA sequence: TGTGCCAGCAGCTTCTGGGGGGGAGACACTGAAGCTTTCTTT.

The chain combines TRBV24-1 with TRBJ2-2; no firm D call. Trimming took off 0 bases at V and 2 bases at J, with 9 bases between the two ends. This CDR3 contains 16 residues. Germline assignment: CDR1 KGHDR and CDR2 SFDVKD. Here the CDR3 reads CATSDLSTHNTGELFF. CDR3 nucleotide sequence: TGTGCCACCAGTGATTTGTCGACTCATAACACCGGGGAGCTGTTTTTT.